This is a list of T cell receptor beta chains from one sample in a study of OX40 agonist ivuxolimab in advanced cancers. TCRdb's table, derived via immunoSEQ multiplex PCR, lists solely in-frame clones and lacks some. Counted here are roughly 15,000 clones, just under 80% occurring once; the ten biggest clones make up roughly 28%. Sequences were derived from CD4+ or CD8+ T cells sorted from blood, sampled in a trial of the OX40 agonist ivuxolimab. These receptors all come from an adult with an advanced solid tumor such as melanoma, head and neck, liver or kidney cancer. Both conserved end residues are part of each CDR3. The order of the fields is V gene, D gene, J gene, clone size, CDR3 DNA, CDR3 protein. The D gene is left open where the match is weak. Rows give clone size only sometimes, using once, few, many, or a class for an expanded clone.

>TRBV7-9|TRBD1|TRBJ1-1|.
TGTGCCAGCAGCTTAGGGGGACAGGAAGCTTTCTTT
CASSLGGQEAFF
>TRBV28|TRBD2|TRBJ2-5|.
TGTGCCAGCAGTACAGGGAGGAGCGGGGGGTACCAAGAGACCCAGTACTTC
CASSTGRSGGYQETQYF
>TRBV18|TRBD1|TRBJ2-7|.
TGTGCCAGCTCACCAGGGACAGGGTCTAACGAGCAGTACTTC
CASSPGTGSNEQYF
>TRBV7-2|TRBD2|TRBJ2-5|.
TGTGCCAGCAGCCTCAGGGACTTTCCCTGGGAGGGAGAGACCCAGTACTTC
CASSLRDFPWEGETQYF
>TRBV7-2|.|TRBJ2-5|.
TGTGCCAGCAGCAGTTTCTCGTACCAAGAGACCCAGTACTTC
CASSSFSYQETQYF
>TRBV6-6|.|TRBJ2-4|.
TGTGCCAGCAGTCCTGTAACAAACATTCAGTACTTC
CASSPVTNIQYF
>TRBV11-2|.|TRBJ2-1|.
TGTGCCAGCAGCTTCGAATACAATGAGCAGTTCTTC
CASSFEYNEQFF
>TRBV5-4|.|TRBJ2-7|.
TGTGCCAGCAGCTTAGGGGGGGTCGGGTACGAGCAGTACTTC
CASSLGGVGYEQYF
>TRBV7-8|.|TRBJ2-2|.
TGTGCCAGCAGCTTAGGGGGGAGGACCGGGGAGCTGTTTTTT
CASSLGGRTGELFF
>TRBV19|TRBD1|TRBJ2-1|.
TGTGCCAGTAGTATGTACAGGGGAGTCGGCAATGAGCAGTTCTTC
CASSMYRGVGNEQFF
>TRBV7-7|TRBD1|TRBJ2-7|.
TGTGCCAGCAGCCTAGGAGCCGGGACAGGGTTTCACGAGCAGTACTTC
CASSLGAGTGFHEQYF
>TRBV7-2|.|TRBJ2-1|.
TGTGCCAGCAGCCCATCGATTGAGCAGTTCTTC
CASSPSIEQFF
>TRBV2|TRBD1|TRBJ2-7|.
TGTGCCAGCAGTTCCCGGACAGGCGAAGCTCTACCCTACGAGCAGTACTTC
CASSSRTGEALPYEQYF
>TRBV4-3|TRBD1|TRBJ1-1|medium-sized
TGCGCCAGCAGCCAAGATTGGGGGACAGGGATGGGCACTGAAGCTTTCTTT
CASSQDWGTGMGTEAFF
>TRBV4-3|.|TRBJ2-1|.
TGCGCCAGCAGCCAAGACCCGACAGGCCTCTCCTACAATGAGCAGTTCTTC
CASSQDPTGLSYNEQFF
>TRBV19|TRBD1|TRBJ1-6|.
TGTGCCAGTAGACCCTCTTCGGCAGGGGGATCACCCCTCCACTTT
CASRPSSAGGSPLHF
>TRBV4-1|.|TRBJ2-2|.
TGCGCCACCCGGAGGGACTCTAACACCGGGGAGCTGTTTTTT
CATRRDSNTGELFF
>TRBV7-3|.|TRBJ2-7|medium-sized
TGTGCCAGCAGCCAAGGGGTCCAAACGGGCTACGAGCAGTACTTC
CASSQGVQTGYEQYF
>TRBV19|.|TRBJ1-5|.
TGTGCCAGTAGCAGGGACCTCAATCAGCCCCAGCATTTT
CASSRDLNQPQHF
>TRBV2|TRBD2|TRBJ2-3|.
TGTGCCAGCCTCAAAAGGGTTGGCGGGAGGGCGACAGATACGCAGTATTTT
CASLKRVGGRATDTQYF
>TRBV2|.|TRBJ2-7|.
TGTGCCAGCAGTGAAGTTACAGGCTACGAGCAGTACTTC
CASSEVTGYEQYF
>TRBV9|.|TRBJ2-7|once
TGTGCCAGCAGCGCCGGGAGTGCCTCCTACGAGCAGTACTTC
CASSAGSASYEQYF
>TRBV7-8|.|TRBJ1-5|.
TGTGCCAGCAGCTTAGCGAACGGAAATCAGCCCCAGCATTTT
CASSLANGNQPQHF
>TRBV11-2|TRBD2|TRBJ2-7|.
TGCGCCAGCAGCCAAGATAGTAGCGGGGGGTACGAGCAGTACTTC
CASSQDSSGGYEQYF
>TRBV10-1|.|TRBJ1-2|.
TGCGCCAGCGTTGAGGGGGGCGCAGTTAACTATGGCTACACCTTC
CASVEGGAVNYGYTF
>TRBV5-1|TRBD1|TRBJ2-7|.
TGCGCCAGCAGCTTGGACAGGGGCCTTACATACGAGCAGTACTTC
CASSLDRGLTYEQYF
>TRBV7-8|.|TRBJ2-1|.
TGTGCCAGCAGCTTAGAGGCTCGTAGAACCAATGAGCAGTTCTTC
CASSLEARRTNEQFF
>TRBV7-9|.|TRBJ2-3|once
TGTGCCAGCAGTTTCAACTGGGGGCTGGAAGATACGCAGTATTTT
CASSFNWGLEDTQYF
>TRBV27|.|TRBJ2-1|.
TGTGCCAGCAGTTCCCTTGGCCCACGGCATGAGCAGTTCTTC
CASSSLGPRHEQFF
>TRBV19|TRBD1|TRBJ2-7|.
TGTGCCAGTAGTCCCTCTTTAAAGGGGGCGTACTACGAGCAGTACTTC
CASSPSLKGAYYEQYF
>TRBV4-2|.|TRBJ2-2|.
TGTGCCAGCAGCTTGGAGCAGAACACCGGGGAGCTGTTTTTT
CASSLEQNTGELFF
>TRBV6-5|.|TRBJ1-2|.
TGTGCCAGCAGTTTCGGGGAAGGGGATGGCTACACCTTC
CASSFGEGDGYTF
>TRBV7-3|.|TRBJ2-3|.
TGTGCCAGCAGCTCCGGACTGCACCCAGATACGCAGTATTTT
CASSSGLHPDTQYF
>TRBV4-1|TRBD2|TRBJ2-3|.
TGCGCCAGCAGCCATTACCTAGCGGGGGCGGCAGATACGCAGTATTTT
CASSHYLAGAADTQYF
>TRBV9|.|TRBJ1-1|.
TGTGCCAGCAGCGTAAACCGGGAGGCAATGAACACTGAAGCTTTCTTT
CASSVNREAMNTEAFF
>TRBV7-9|TRBD1|TRBJ1-1|.
TGTGCCAGCAGCTTAGCTACAGGGGGCCCTAACACTGAAGCTTTCTTT
CASSLATGGPNTEAFF
>TRBV5-6|.|TRBJ1-1|.
TGTGCCAGCAGCCCACAGGGACCCCTCACTGAAGCTTTCTTT
CASSPQGPLTEAFF
>TRBV7-6|.|TRBJ1-3|.
TGTGCCAGCAGCTTAGCGCAGGGCTCTGGAAACACCATATATTTT
CASSLAQGSGNTIYF
>TRBV27|.|TRBJ1-4|.
TGTGCCAGCAGTTTGGGGAGGGGCCACGCAATATTGTTTTTT
CASSLGRGHAILFF
>TRBV28|TRBD2|TRBJ2-1|.
TGTGCCAGCAGTTCGGGACTAGCGGAATACAATGAGCAGTTCTTC
CASSSGLAEYNEQFF